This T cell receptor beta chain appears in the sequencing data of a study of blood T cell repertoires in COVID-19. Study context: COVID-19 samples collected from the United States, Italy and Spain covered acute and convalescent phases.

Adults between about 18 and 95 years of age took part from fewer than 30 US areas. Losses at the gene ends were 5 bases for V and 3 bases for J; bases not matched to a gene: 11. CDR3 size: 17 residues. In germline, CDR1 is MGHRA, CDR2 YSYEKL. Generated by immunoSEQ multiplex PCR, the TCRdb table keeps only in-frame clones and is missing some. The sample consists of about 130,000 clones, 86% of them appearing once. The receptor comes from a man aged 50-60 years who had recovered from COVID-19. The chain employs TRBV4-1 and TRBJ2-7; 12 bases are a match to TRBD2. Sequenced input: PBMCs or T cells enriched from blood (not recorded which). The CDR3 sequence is CASSIRVGLAGYYEQYF. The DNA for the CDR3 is TGCGCCAGCAGCATAAGGGTCGGACTAGCGGGGTACTACGAGCAGTACTTC.